These 20 T cell receptor beta chains originate from one sample sequenced in a study of PD-1 blockade in classical Hodgkin lymphoma. Generated by immunoSEQ multiplex PCR, the TCRdb table keeps only in-frame clones and is missing some. This table has 1,900 or so clones, 86% appearing once. All trial patients relapsed after autologous stem cell transplantation. With magnetic negative selection, CD4+ T cells were purified from PBMCs that had been thawed. The sample in question was CD4+ T cells from blood, obtained at baseline. The receptors stem from a human donor with classical Hodgkin lymphoma.

The gene calls are TRBV5-1 and TRBJ2-2; 8 bases agree with TRBD1. In germline, CDR1 is SGHRS, CDR2 YFSETQ. The CDR3 has 15 amino acids. V lost 0 bases to trimming and J lost 4 bases; unmatched junction nucleotides: 2. The CDR3 DNA reads TGCGCCAGCAGCTTGGAGGGACAGGCCACCGGGGAGCTGTTTTTT. Translating it yields CASSLEGQATGELFF.

This clone occurred a few times. Relative to the germline gene, one junction end is altered; a read error may explain this. The same CDR3 arises from other DNA sequences in this sample as well. V is TRBV19 and J is TRBJ2-3; no clear D. The CDR3 runs 12 residues. The germline V gene encodes CDR1 LNHDA and CDR2 SQIVND (reference sequence). CDR3 region: CASSIGTDTQYF. In DNA form, the CDR3 reads TGTGCCAGTAGCATAGGCACAGATACGCAGTATTTT.

J is TRBJ1-3 and V is TRBV19; 7 bases agree with TRBD1. V was clipped by 7 bases and J by 1 base; unmatched bases: 7. The germline V gene encodes CDR1 LNHDA and CDR2 SQIVND (reference sequence). This CDR3 has 15 residues. As DNA, the CDR3 is TGTGCCAGTACGATTGCACAGGGGTCTGGAAACACCATATATTTT. This codes for CASTIAQGSGNTIYF.

This clone was recorded a few times. The V gene is TRBV6-1, the J gene TRBJ1-6, with TRBD1 identical over 7 bases. The CDR3 consists of 14 residues. CDR1 is MNHNS, CDR2 SASEGT, per germline. After removal of 5 bases from V and 5 bases from J, the junction contained 3 bases not matched to a gene. CDR3 in amino acids: CASSPGQNNSPLHF. CDR3 nucleotide sequence: TGTGCCAGCAGTCCGGGACAGAATAATTCACCCCTCCACTTT.

The chain couples TRBV10-3 to TRBJ1-3, with TRBD1 matching 9 bases. Germline V gene lookup returns CDR1 ENHRY and CDR2 SYGVKD. Unmatched junction bases numbered 5, after V lost 5 bases and J lost 3 bases. The CDR3 is made up of 15 amino acids. The CDR3 region is CAISWGQGSGNTIYF. As DNA, the CDR3 is TGTGCCATCAGTTGGGGACAGGGAAGTGGAAACACCATATATTTT.

This clone came up a few times. This sequence joins TRBV20-1 and TRBJ1-2; D is unresolved. The CDR3 runs to 11 residues. Between the trimmed V and J ends, which lost 3 bases and 9 bases, there was a span of 11 bases. Germline lookup yields CDR1 DFQATT and CDR2 SNEGSKA (reference sequence). CDR3 protein: CSARIVESYTF. For the CDR3, the DNA is TGCAGTGCTAGGATTGTGGAAAGCTACACCTTC.

Here the CDR3 DNA reads TGTGCCAGCAGCTTGATACGCGGTGAAAAACTGTTTTTT. As protein: CASSLIRGEKLFF. This rearrangement joins TRBV5-4 to TRBJ1-4; no clear D. CDR1 SGHNT and CDR2 YYREEE come from the germline V gene (reference sequence). The CDR3 runs to 13 residues. V dropped 1 base and J dropped 7 bases, with 8 bases sitting between them.

The V gene is TRBV11-1, the J gene TRBJ1-3, with 9 nucleotides matching TRBD1. The germline CDR1 and CDR2 sequences are SGHAT and FQDESV (reference sequence). After removal of 5 bases from V and 4 bases from J, the junction contained 9 bases not matched to a gene. The CDR3 spans 16 residues. The CDR3 is CASSRDTGGVGNTIYF. In nucleotides, the CDR3 is TGTGCCAGCAGCCGTGACACAGGGGGCGTCGGAAACACCATATATTTT.

This clone was counted a few times. The genes are TRBV30 and TRBJ1-1; the D is unclear. In germline, CDR1 is GTSNPN, CDR2 SVGIG (reference sequence). The CDR3 totals 14 residues. V was cut by 0 bases and J by 4 bases, with 12 bases left in between. CDR3 bases: TGTGCCTGGAGTGTCGGCGTACTATCCACTGAAGCTTTCTTT. Translated, it gives CAWSVGVLSTEAFF. The full variable domain, rest sourced from reference TRBV30 and TRBJ1-1, is SQTIHQWPATLVQPVGSPLSLECTVEGTSNPNLYWYRQAAGRGLQLLFYSVGIGQISSEVPQNLSASRPQDRQFILSSKKLLLSDSGFYLCAWSVGVLSTEAFFGQGTRLTVV.

The chain recombines TRBV5-4 with TRBJ2-5; 10 nucleotides align to TRBD2. V trimming: 2 bases; J trimming: 5 bases; junction bases outside the gene matches: 6. Germline V gene sequence: CDR1 SGHNT, CDR2 YYREEE (reference sequence). The CDR3 is 15 residues long. CDR3 in amino acids: CASSLAGGRRETQYF. Here the CDR3 DNA reads TGTGCCAGCAGCTTAGCGGGGGGGAGGAGGGAGACCCAGTACTTC.

CDR3 sequence reads: CASSPAGVSYGYTF. CDR3 sequence (DNA): TGTGCCAGCTCTCCGGCGGGGGTGAGCTATGGCTACACCTTC. The chain links TRBV18 to TRBJ1-2; possible D gene TRBD1, 5 bases. The CDR3 covers 14 residues. Trimming stripped 6 bases from V and 4 bases from J, with 15 bases between. Germline CDR1 KGHSH, CDR2 LQKENI.

The chain is built from TRBV2 and TRBJ1-2; 10 bases fit TRBD1. The CDR3 length is 13 residues. CDR1 SNHLY and CDR2 FYNNEI come from the germline V gene. V lost 7 bases to trimming and J lost 4 bases; unmatched junction nucleotides: 3. CDR3 nucleotides: TGTGCCAGCACGAGGACAGGGGGCTATGGCTACACCTTC. Translating gives CASTRTGGYGYTF.

The chain couples TRBV2 to TRBJ2-2; TRBD2 matches at 7 bases. The ends lost 8 bases at V and 0 bases at J; junction bases unmatched: 6. The length of the CDR3 is 15 residues. Germline CDR1 is SNHLY and CDR2 is FYNNEI. CDR3 nucleotide sequence: TGTGCCAGCTCGCGGGAGAGGCCGAACACCGGGGAGCTGTTTTTT. It codes for CASSRERPNTGELFF.

The chain uses TRBV19 and TRBJ1-6, with D possibly matching TRBD1 (5 bases). V lost 2 bases and J lost 6, with 11 bases in between. This CDR3 has 15 amino acids. The germline V gene encodes CDR1 LNHDA and CDR2 SQIVND (reference sequence). For the CDR3, the DNA is TGTGCCAGTAGTATACGAGGGGAGAGTAATTCACCCCTCCACTTT. The encoded protein is CASSIRGESNSPLHF.

Concerning this clone itself: One junction end disagrees with the germline gene, perhaps due to a read error. The chain joins TRBV10-3 to TRBJ1-5; D perhaps matches TRBD1 (6 bases). CDR1 is ENHRY, CDR2 SYGVKD, per germline. The CDR3 is 12 amino acids. CDR3 DNA: TGTGCCACCTCAGGGGATAATCGGCCCCAGCATTTT. Protein sequence: CATSGDNRPQHF.

V gene TRBV2 combines with J gene TRBJ1-4; D unclear. V was shortened by 3 bases and J by 8 bases, with 13 bases between the two germline ends. This CDR3 contains 14 residues. Germline assignment: CDR1 SNHLY and CDR2 FYNNEI. The CDR3 protein is CASSDRRVKEKLFF. The CDR3 bases are TGTGCCAGCAGTGATCGCCGGGTGAAAGAAAAACTGTTTTTT.

The J gene is TRBJ2-4, the V gene TRBV4-1; possible D gene TRBD2, 6 bases. The CDR3 consists of 15 residues. The V gene's germline CDR1 is MGHRA and CDR2 YSYEKL. V dropped 3 bases and J dropped 7 bases, with 16 bases sitting between them. Here the CDR3 DNA reads TGCGCCAGCAGCCACAACAGCCCGGGACTTAACATTCAGTACTTC. This sequence encodes CASSHNSPGLNIQYF.

V gene TRBV6-1 combines with J gene TRBJ1-1; D not resolved. Per germline, CDR1 MNHNS and CDR2 SASEGT. Trimming stripped 5 bases from V and 1 base from J, with 5 bases between. CDR3 length: 12 residues. The CDR3 coding sequence is TGTGCCAGCAGTTGGCAGAACACTGAAGCTTTCTTT. Protein: CASSWQNTEAFF.

The CDR3 here is CASSIAAKGTDTQYF. DNA for the CDR3: TGTGCCAGTAGTATAGCGGCCAAGGGGACAGATACGCAGTATTTT. The chain is built from TRBV19 and TRBJ2-3; weak D call: TRBD1 (5 bases). The CDR3 totals 15 residues. CDR1 and CDR2 (germline): LNHDA, SQIVND (reference sequence). V was trimmed by 1 base and J by 3 bases, leaving 11 bases between them.

This clone has a single count. The chain links TRBV19 to TRBJ2-2, with D maybe TRBD2 (7 bases). This CDR3 is built from 17 residues. CDR1 and CDR2 from the germline V gene are LNHDA and SQIVND (reference sequence). Trimming took off 5 bases at V and 0 bases at J, with 16 bases between the two ends. The CDR3 DNA is TGTGCCAGTAGTCTCGAGGGGGGGTCCGCGAACACCGGGGAGCTGTTTTTT. It codes for CASSLEGGSANTGELFF. Full variable domain (missing parts from reference TRBV19 and TRBJ2-2): DGGITQSPKYLFRKEGQNVTLSCEQNLNHDAMYWYRQDPGQGLRLIYYSQIVNDFQKGDIAEGYSVSREKKESFPLTVTSAQKNPTAFYLCASSLEGGSANTGELFFGEGSRLTVL.